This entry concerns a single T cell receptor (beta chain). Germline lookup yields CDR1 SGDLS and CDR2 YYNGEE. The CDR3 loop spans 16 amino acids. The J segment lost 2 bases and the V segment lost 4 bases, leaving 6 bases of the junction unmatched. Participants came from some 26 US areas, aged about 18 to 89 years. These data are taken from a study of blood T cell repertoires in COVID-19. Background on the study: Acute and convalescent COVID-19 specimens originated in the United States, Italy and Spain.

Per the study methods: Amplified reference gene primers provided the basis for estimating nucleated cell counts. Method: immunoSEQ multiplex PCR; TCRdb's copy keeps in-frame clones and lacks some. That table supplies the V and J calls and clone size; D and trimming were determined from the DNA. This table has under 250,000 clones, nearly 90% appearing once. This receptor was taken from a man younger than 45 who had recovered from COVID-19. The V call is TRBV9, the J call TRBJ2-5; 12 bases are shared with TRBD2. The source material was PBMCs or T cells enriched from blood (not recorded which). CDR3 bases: TGTGCCAGCAGCCCCCCAGGGACTAGCGGGCAAGAGACCCAGTACTTC. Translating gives CASSPPGTSGQETQYF.